The clone carrying this T cell receptor beta chain was found a few times. These data are taken from a study of cytomegalovirus exposure and HLA in healthy donors. Germline V gives CDR1 MNHNY, CDR2 SVGAGI (reference sequence). The CDR3 is made up of 16 amino acids. Deletions cut 3 bases from V and 8 bases from J, with 19 bases between. The PCR employed 60 Vbeta primers together with 13 Jbeta primers. Sequencing was performed with immunoSEQ multiplex PCR; in TCRdb, only in-frame clones are kept and a portion is missing. The table shows some 140,000 clones, with 60% to 80% occurring only once. The sequenced sample was PBMCs. This chain links TRBV6-6 with TRBJ1-4; the D is unclear. This receptor was taken from a man younger than 30 in good health and CMV-seronegative. Written as DNA, the CDR3 is TGTGCCAGCAGTTATGAAGGGCGAGGAGGGAGGGAAAAACTGTTTTTT. Its translation: CASSYEGRGGREKLFF.